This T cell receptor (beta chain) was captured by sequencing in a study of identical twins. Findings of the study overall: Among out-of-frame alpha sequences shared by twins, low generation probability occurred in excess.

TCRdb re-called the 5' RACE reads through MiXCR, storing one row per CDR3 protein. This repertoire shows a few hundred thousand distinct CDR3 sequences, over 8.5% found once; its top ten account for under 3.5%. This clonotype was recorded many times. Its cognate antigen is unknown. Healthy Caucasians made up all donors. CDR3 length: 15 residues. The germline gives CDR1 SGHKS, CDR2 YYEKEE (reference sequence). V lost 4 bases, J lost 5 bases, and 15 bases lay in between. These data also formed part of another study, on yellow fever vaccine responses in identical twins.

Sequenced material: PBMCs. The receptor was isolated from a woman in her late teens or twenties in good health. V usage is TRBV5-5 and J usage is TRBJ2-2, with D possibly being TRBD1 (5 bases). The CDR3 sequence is CASSLGQGLTGELFF. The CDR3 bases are TGTGCCAGCAGCCTGGGTCAGGGATTGACCGGGGAGCTGTTTTTT.